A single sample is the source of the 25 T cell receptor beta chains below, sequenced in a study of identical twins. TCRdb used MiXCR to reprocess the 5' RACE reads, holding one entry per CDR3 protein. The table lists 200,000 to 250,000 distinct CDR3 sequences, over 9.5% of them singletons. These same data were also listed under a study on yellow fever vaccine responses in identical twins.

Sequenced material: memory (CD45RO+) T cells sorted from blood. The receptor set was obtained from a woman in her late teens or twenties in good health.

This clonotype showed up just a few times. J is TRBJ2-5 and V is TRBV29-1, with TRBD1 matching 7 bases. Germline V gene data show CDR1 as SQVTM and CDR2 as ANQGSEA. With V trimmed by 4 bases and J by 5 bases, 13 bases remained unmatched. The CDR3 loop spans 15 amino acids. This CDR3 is CSVGSPTGLSETQYF. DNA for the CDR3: TGCAGCGTTGGTTCACCGACAGGGTTATCGGAGACCCAGTACTTC. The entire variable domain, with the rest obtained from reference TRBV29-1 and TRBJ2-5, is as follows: SAVISQKPSRDICQRGTSLTIQCQVDSQVTMMFWYRQQPGQSLTLIATANQGSEATYESGFVIDKFPISRPNLTFSTLTVSNMSPEDSSIYLCSVGSPTGLSETQYFGPGTRLLVL.

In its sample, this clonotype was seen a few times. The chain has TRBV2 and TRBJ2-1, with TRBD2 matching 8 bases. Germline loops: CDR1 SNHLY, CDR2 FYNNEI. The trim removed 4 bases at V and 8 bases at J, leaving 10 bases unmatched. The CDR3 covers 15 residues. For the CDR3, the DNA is TGTGCCAGCAGTGTATCGAGCGGGGGCCGTCATGAGCAGTTCTTC. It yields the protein CASSVSSGGRHEQFF.

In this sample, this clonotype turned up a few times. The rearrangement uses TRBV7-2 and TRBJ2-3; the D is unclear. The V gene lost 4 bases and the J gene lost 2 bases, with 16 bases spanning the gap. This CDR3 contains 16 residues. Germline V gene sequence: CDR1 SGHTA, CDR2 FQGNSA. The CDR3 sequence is CASSSGRKRITDTQYF. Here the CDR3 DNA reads TGTGCCAGCAGCTCTGGCCGAAAAAGAATCACAGATACGCAGTATTTT.

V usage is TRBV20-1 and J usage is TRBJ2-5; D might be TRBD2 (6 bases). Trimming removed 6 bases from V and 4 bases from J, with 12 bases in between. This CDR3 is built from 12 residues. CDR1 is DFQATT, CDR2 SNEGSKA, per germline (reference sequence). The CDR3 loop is CSATRAGETQYF. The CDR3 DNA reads TGCAGTGCCACCAGAGCGGGAGAGACCCAGTACTTC.

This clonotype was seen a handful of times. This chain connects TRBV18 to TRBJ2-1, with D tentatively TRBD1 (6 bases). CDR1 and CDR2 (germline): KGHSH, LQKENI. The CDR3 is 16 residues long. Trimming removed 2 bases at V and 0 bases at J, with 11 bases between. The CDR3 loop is CASSPGDKSSYNEQFF. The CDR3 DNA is TGTGCCAGCTCACCAGGGGACAAGAGCTCCTACAATGAGCAGTTCTTC.

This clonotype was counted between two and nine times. The CDR3 DNA is TGCAGTGCTAGAAGCTTCAGCGGGAGGGCCACAGATACGCAGTATTTT. Its translation: CSARSFSGRATDTQYF. This chain joins TRBV20-1 and TRBJ2-3; TRBD2 agrees at 10 bases. CDR1 is DFQATT and CDR2 is SNEGSKA in the germline V gene (reference sequence). After removal of 2 bases from V and 2 bases from J, the junction contained 7 bases not matched to a gene. The CDR3 sequence is 16 residues long.

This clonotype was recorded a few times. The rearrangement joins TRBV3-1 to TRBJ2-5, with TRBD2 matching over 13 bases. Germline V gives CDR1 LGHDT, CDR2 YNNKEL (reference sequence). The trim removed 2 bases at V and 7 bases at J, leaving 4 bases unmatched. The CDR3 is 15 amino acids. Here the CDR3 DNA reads TGTGCCAGCAGCCAAACTAGCGGGAGGGGTGGGACCCAGTACTTC. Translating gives CASSQTSGRGGTQYF.

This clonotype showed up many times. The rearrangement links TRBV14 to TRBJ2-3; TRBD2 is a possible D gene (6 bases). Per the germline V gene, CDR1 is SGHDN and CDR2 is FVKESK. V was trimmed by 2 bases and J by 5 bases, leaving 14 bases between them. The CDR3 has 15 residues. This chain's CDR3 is CASSQMGLGEDTQYF. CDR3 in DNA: TGTGCCAGCAGCCAAATGGGACTCGGAGAAGATACGCAGTATTTT.

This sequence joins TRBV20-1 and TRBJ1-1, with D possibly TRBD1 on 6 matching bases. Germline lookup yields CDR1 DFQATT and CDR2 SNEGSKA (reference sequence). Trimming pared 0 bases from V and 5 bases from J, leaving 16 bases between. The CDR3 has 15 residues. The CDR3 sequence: CSARDGRGARTEAFF. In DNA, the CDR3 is TGCAGTGCTAGAGATGGCAGGGGAGCGAGGACTGAAGCTTTCTTT.

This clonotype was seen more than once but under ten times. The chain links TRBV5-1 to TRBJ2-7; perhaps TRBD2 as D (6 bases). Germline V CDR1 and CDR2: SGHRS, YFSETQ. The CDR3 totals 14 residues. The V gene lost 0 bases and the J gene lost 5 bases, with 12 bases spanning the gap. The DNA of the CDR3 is TGCGCCAGCAGCTTGGAGTATCCGGGGGACGAGCAGTACTTC. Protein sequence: CASSLEYPGDEQYF.

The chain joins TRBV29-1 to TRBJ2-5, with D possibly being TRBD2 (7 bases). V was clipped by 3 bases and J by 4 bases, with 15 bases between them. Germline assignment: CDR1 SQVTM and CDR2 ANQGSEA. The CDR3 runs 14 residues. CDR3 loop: CSVDRGANGETQYF. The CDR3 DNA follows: TGCAGCGTTGACCGGGGGGCGAATGGAGAGACCCAGTACTTC.

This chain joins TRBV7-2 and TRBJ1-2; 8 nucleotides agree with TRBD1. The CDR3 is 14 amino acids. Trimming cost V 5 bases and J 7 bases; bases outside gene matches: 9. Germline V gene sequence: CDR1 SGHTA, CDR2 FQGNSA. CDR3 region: CASSTRTGLSGYTF. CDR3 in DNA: TGTGCCAGCAGCACTCGGACAGGGCTTAGTGGCTACACCTTC.

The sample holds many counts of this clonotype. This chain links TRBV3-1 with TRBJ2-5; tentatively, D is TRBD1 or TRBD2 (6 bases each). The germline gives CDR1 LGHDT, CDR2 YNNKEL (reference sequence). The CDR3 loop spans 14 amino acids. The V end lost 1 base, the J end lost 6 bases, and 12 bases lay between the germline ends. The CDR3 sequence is CASSQGGRGQTQYF. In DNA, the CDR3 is TGTGCCAGCAGCCAAGGTGGTCGGGGGCAGACCCAGTACTTC.

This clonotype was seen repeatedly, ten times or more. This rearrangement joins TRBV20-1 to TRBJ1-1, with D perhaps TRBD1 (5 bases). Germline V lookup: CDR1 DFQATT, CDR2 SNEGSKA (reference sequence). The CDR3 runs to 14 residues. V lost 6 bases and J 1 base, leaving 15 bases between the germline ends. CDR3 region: CSAYQGFWNTEAFF. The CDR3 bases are TGCAGTGCCTACCAGGGATTCTGGAACACTGAAGCTTTCTTT.

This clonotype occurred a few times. The CDR3 DNA follows: TGTGCCAGCACCGAAGGTCTTAGCGGCAGCTGGGTGAGCTCCTACGAGCAGTACTTC. It yields the protein CASTEGLSGSWVSSYEQYF. The chain is built from TRBV6-2 or TRBV6-3 and TRBJ2-7, with D perhaps matching TRBD2 (6 bases). CDR1 is MNHEY and CDR2 is SVGEGT in the germline V gene. Trimming removed 7 bases from V and 0 bases from J, with 28 bases in between. CDR3 length equals 19 residues.

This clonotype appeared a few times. The CDR3 DNA sequence: TGTGCCACCAGTGATTTCGGGGGAGACTACCAAGAGACCCAGTACTTC. Translating it yields CATSDFGGDYQETQYF. This rearrangement joins TRBV24-1 to TRBJ2-5, with D tentatively TRBD2 (6 bases). Germline CDR1 and CDR2: KGHDR and SFDVKD. This CDR3 region has 16 residues. Trimming removed 1 base from V and 0 bases from J, with 11 bases in between.

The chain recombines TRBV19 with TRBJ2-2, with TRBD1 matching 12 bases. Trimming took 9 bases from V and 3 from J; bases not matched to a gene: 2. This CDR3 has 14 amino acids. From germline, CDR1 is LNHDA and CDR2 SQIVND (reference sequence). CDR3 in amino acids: CASGTGGDTGELFF. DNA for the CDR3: TGTGCCAGCGGGACAGGGGGCGACACCGGGGAGCTGTTTTTT.

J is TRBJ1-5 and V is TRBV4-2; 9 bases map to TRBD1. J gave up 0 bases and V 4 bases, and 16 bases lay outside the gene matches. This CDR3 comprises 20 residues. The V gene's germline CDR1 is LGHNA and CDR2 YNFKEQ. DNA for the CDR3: TGTGCCAGCAGCCCTTTCCGGGACAGGGCAATCCCCAATAGCAATCAGCCCCAGCATTTT. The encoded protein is CASSPFRDRAIPNSNQPQHF.

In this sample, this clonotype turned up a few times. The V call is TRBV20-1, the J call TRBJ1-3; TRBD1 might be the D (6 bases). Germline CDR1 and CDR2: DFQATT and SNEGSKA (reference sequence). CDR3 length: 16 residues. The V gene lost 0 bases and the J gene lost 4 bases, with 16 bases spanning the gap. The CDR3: CSARELGQYPGNTIYF. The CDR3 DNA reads TGCAGTGCTAGAGAGCTAGGACAGTATCCCGGAAACACCATATATTTT.

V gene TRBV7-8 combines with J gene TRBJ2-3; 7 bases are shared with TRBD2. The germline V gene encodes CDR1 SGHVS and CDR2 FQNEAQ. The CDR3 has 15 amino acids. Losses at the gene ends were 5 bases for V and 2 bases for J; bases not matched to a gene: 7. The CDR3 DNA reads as TGTGCCAGCAGCCGGCTAGCGGAGAACACAGATACGCAGTATTTT. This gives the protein CASSRLAENTDTQYF.

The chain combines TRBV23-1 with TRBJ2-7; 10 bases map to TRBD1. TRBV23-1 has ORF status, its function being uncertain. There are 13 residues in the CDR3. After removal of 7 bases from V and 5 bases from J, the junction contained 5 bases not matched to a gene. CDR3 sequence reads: CASKTGGLDEQYF. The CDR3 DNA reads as TGCGCCAGCAAGACAGGGGGCTTGGACGAGCAGTACTTC.

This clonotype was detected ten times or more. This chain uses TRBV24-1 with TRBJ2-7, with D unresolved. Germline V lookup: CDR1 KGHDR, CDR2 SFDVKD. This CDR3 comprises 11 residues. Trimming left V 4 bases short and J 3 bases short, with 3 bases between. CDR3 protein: CATSDNYEQYF. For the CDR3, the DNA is TGTGCCACCAGTGACAACTACGAGCAGTACTTC.

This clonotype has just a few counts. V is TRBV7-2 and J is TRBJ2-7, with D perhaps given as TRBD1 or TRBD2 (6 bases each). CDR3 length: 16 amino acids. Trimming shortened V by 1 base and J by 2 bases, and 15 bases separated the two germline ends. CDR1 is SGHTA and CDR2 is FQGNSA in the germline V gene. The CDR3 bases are TGTGCCAGCAGCTTAGAAGTAGGGGGGTTCCCCTACGAGCAGTACTTC. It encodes CASSLEVGGFPYEQYF.

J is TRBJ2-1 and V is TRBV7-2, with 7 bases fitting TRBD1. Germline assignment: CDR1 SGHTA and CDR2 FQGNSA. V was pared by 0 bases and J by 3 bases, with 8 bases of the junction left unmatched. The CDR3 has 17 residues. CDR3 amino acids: CASSLAPGDRIYNEQFF. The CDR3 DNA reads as TGTGCCAGCAGCTTAGCGCCCGGGGACAGAATCTACAATGAGCAGTTCTTC.

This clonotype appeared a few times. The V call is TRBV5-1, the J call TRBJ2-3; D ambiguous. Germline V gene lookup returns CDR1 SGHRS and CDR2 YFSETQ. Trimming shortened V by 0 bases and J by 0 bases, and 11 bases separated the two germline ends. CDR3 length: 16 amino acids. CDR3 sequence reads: CASSLAASTSTDTQYF. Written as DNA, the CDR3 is TGCGCCAGCAGCTTGGCCGCGTCAACTAGCACAGATACGCAGTATTTT.